This T cell receptor (beta chain) stems from a study of blood T cell repertoires in COVID-19. Sequenced by immunoSEQ multiplex PCR; TCRdb stores in-frame clones only, minus some. The sample includes 210,000 or so clones, about 90% of them seen just once. The junction had 5 bases not matched to a gene; V was cut back by 5 bases and J by 0 bases. Germline loops: CDR1 WSHSY, CDR2 SAAADI. This CDR3 comprises 15 residues. The chain is built from TRBV10-2 and TRBJ2-3; 7 nucleotides align to TRBD1. The sequencing sample was made of peripheral blood. The source of this sequence is a man between 40 and 49 years old with active or convalescent COVID-19. Here the CDR3 DNA reads TGCGCCAGCAGTCAGGGACAGTCTAGCACAGATACGCAGTATTTT. Protein sequence: CASSQGQSSTDTQYF.